The table lists the clone carrying this TCR beta chain with a count of one. Antigen: not known. These data are taken from a study of T cell repertoires in cytomegalovirus infection. Study summary: The study used recently identified HLA-C-restricted and well-studied HLA-B-restricted CMV epitopes. Indications of both CMV infection and matching HLA type were provided by public TCR beta signatures. Overall study findings and caveats: Carriers of CMV and the relevant HLA type were discriminated by public TCR beta frequency.

TCRdb itself ran the reads through MiXCR, one entry per CDR3 protein. Among approximately 730,000 distinct CDR3 sequences listed, around 31% were seen once. The CDR3 totals 14 residues. V was clipped by 3 bases and J by 3 bases; unmatched bases: 4. This specimen was cultured PBMCs, taken from culture after CMV antigen stimulation. The origin of this receptor is a human donor in good health (CMV status not recorded). Some clones in this sample may be carry-over from other donors' samples. The chain has TRBV23-1 and TRBJ2-7, with TRBD1 matching 8 bases. TRBV23-1 is classed as an ORF, of uncertain function. Here the CDR3 reads CASSQGQVYYEQYF. The CDR3 DNA reads TGCGCCAGCAGTCAGGGACAGGTTTACTACGAGCAGTACTTC.